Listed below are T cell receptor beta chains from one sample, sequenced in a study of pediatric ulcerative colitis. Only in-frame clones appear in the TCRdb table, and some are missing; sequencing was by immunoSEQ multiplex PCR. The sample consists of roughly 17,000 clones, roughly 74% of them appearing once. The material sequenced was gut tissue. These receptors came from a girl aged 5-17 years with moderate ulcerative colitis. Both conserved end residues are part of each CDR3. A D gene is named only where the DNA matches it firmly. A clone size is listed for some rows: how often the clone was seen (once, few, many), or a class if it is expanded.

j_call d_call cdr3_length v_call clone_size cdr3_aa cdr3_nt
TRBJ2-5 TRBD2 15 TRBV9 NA CASSVVAGGTETQYF TGTGCCAGCAGCGTAGTGGCGGGGGGCACGGAGACCCAGTACTTC
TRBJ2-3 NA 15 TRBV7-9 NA CASSGLSPSTDTQYF TGTGCCAGCAGCGGTCTGTCTCCTAGCACAGATACGCAGTATTTT
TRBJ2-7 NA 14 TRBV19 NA CASSIAGAAYEQYF TGTGCCAGTAGTATCGCGGGGGCCGCCTACGAGCAGTACTTC
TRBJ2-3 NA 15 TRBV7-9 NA CASSVRPGGTDTQYF TGTGCCAGCAGCGTCCGCCCGGGGGGCACAGATACGCAGTATTTT
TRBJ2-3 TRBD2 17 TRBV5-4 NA CASSLQLAVRRRDTQYF TGTGCCAGCAGCTTGCAACTAGCGGTCAGGCGGAGAGATACGCAGTATTTT
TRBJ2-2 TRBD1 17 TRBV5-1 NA CASSLLTGTGNTGELFF TGCGCCAGCAGCTTGCTAACCGGGACAGGGAACACCGGGGAGCTGTTTTTT
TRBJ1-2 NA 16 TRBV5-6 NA CASSLVGDVANYGYTF TGTGCCAGCAGCTTGGTTGGCGATGTGGCGAACTATGGCTACACCTTC
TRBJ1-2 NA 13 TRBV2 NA CASSLDSPYGYTF TGTGCCAGCAGCCTGGACAGCCCCTATGGCTACACCTTC
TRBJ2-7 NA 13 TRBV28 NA CASVPTGATEQYF TGTGCCAGCGTCCCGACGGGAGCAACCGAGCAGTACTTC
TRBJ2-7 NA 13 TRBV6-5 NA CASSTRDGYEQYF TGTGCCAGCAGCACCCGGGACGGCTACGAGCAGTACTTC
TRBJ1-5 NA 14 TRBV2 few CASSSGGTNQPQHF TGTGCCAGCAGCTCCGGAGGGACCAATCAGCCCCAGCATTTT
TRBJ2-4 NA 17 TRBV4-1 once CASSQITGGVAKNIQYF TGCGCCAGCAGCCAAATCACTGGGGGTGTCGCCAAAAACATTCAGTACTTC
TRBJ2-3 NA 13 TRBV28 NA CASTIPGRDTQYF TGTGCCAGCACTATTCCTGGTAGAGATACGCAGTATTTT
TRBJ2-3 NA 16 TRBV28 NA CASSFGSASSTDTQYF TGTGCCAGCAGTTTCGGGAGCGCTTCTAGCACAGATACGCAGTATTTT
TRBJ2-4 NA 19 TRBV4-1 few CASSQDPVGPSIAKNIQYF TGCGCCAGCAGCCAAGATCCCGTAGGTCCCTCTATAGCCAAAAACATTCAGTACTTC
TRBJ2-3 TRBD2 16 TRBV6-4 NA CASSDSAGGSTDTQYF TGTGCCAGCAGTGACTCAGCGGGAGGGAGCACAGATACGCAGTATTTT
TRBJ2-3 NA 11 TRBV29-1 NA CSLGESDTQYF TGCAGCCTCGGGGAGTCAGATACGCAGTATTTT
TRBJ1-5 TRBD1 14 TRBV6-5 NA CASSPYRGGQPQHF TGTGCCAGCAGCCCTTACAGGGGCGGACAGCCCCAGCATTTT
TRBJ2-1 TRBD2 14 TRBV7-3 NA CASGRTSGNNEQFF TGTGCCAGTGGGAGGACTAGCGGAAACAATGAGCAGTTCTTC
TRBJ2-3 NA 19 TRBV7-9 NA CASSLIDRHKGSRTDTQYF TGTGCCAGCAGCTTAATCGACCGGCATAAGGGCAGCCGCACAGATACGCAGTATTTT
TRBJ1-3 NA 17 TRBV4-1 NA CASSQETGAISGNTIYF TGCGCCAGCAGCCAAGAAACGGGGGCAATCTCTGGAAACACCATATATTTT
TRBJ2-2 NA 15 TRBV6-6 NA CASSYSGQNTGELFF TGTGCCAGCAGTTACTCGGGACAGAACACCGGGGAGCTGTTTTTT
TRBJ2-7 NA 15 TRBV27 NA CASSFLGAASYEQYF TGTGCCAGCAGTTTCCTGGGTGCCGCGTCCTACGAGCAGTACTTC
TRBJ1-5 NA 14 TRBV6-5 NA CASSPLRDNQPQHF TGTGCCAGCAGTCCCCTCAGGGACAATCAGCCCCAGCATTTT
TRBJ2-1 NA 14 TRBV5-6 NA CASSSPTSGREQFF TGTGCCAGCAGCAGCCCGACCAGTGGTCGGGAGCAGTTCTTC
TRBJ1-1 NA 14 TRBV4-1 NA CASSQGKLNTEAFF TGCGCCAGCAGCCAAGGGAAGCTGAACACTGAAGCTTTCTTT
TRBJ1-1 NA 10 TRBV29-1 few CSVEYNEAFF TGCAGCGTTGAATACAATGAAGCTTTCTTT
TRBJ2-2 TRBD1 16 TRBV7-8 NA CASFDRDRANTGELFF TGTGCCAGCTTCGACCGGGACAGGGCCAACACCGGGGAGCTGTTTTTT
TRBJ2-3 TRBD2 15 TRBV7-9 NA CASSIGTSGADTQYF TGTGCCAGCAGCATCGGGACTAGCGGTGCGGATACGCAGTATTTT
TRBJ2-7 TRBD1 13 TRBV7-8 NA CASRTQTGHEQYF TGTGCCAGCAGAACACAGACAGGGCACGAGCAGTACTTC
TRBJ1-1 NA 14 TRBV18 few CASSSQGVNTEAFF TGTGCCAGCTCATCGCAGGGTGTTAACACTGAAGCTTTCTTT
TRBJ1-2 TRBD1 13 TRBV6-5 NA CASRLTGEIGYTF TGTGCCAGCAGGCTAACAGGGGAGATTGGCTACACCTTC
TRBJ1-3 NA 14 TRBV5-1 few CASRSSTAGNTIYF TGCGCCAGCAGATCTTCTACAGCAGGAAACACCATATATTTT
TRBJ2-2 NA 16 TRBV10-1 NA CATSGHRTSNTGELFF TGCGCCACTTCGGGACATCGCACATCAAACACCGGGGAGCTGTTTTTT
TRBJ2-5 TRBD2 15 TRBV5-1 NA CASSPGTSLRETQYF TGCGCCAGCAGCCCCGGGACTAGCCTGAGGGAGACCCAGTACTTC
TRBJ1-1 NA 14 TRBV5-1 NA CASSLWQVNTEAFF TGCGCCAGCAGCTTGTGGCAGGTTAACACTGAAGCTTTCTTT
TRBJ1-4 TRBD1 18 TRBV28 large CASSPPVGTGGPNEKLFF TGTGCCAGCAGCCCCCCAGTGGGGACAGGGGGGCCTAATGAAAAACTGTTTTTT
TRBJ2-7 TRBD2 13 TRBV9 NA CASSVLAGGEQYF TGTGCCAGCAGCGTGCTAGCGGGCGGTGAGCAGTACTTC
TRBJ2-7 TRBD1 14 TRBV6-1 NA CASTGQGGKTEQYF TGTGCCAGCACCGGACAGGGGGGAAAGACCGAGCAGTACTTC
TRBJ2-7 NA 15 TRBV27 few CASSLSMGLGYEQYF TGTGCCAGCAGTTTATCGATGGGGTTAGGCTACGAGCAGTACTTC
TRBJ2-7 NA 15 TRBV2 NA CASRESGQREGEQYF TGTGCCAGCAGAGAATCGGGACAGAGGGAGGGTGAGCAGTACTTC
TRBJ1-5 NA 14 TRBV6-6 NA CASTPDSDDQPQHF TGTGCCAGCACCCCGGACAGCGATGATCAGCCCCAGCATTTT
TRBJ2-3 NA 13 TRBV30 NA CAWSFVGTDTQYF TGTGCCTGGAGTTTTGTTGGTACAGATACGCAGTATTTT
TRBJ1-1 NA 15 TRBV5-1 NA CASSLWWRSDTEAFF TGCGCCAGCAGCTTGTGGTGGAGATCGGACACTGAAGCTTTCTTT
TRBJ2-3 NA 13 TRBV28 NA CASSFVAQDTQYF TGTGCCAGCAGTTTTGTAGCGCAAGATACGCAGTATTTT
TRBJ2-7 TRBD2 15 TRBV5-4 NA CASSLRSSGGYEQYF TGTGCCAGCAGCTTGAGGTCGAGCGGGGGTTACGAGCAGTACTTC
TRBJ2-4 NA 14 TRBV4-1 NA CASTPRAEGDIQYF TGCGCCAGCACTCCTCGGGCAGAAGGGGACATTCAGTACTTC
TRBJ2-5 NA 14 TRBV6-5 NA CASSYGAASGTQYF TGTGCCAGCAGTTACGGCGCGGCCTCCGGGACCCAGTACTTC
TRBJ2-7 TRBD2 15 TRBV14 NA CASSPRLAGLYEQYF TGTGCCAGCAGCCCCCGACTAGCGGGCCTCTACGAGCAGTACTTC
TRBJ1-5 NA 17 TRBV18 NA CASSSTGRRYSNQPQHF TGTGCCAGCTCATCAACCGGCAGGCGATATAGCAATCAGCCCCAGCATTTT
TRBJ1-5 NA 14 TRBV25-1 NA CASSEWGNNQPQHF TGTGCCAGCAGTGAATGGGGAAACAATCAGCCCCAGCATTTT
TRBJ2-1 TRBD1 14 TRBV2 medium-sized CASSTGQAYNEQFF TGTGCCAGCAGTACTGGACAGGCCTACAATGAGCAGTTCTTC
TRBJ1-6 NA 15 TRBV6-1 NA CASSERVLGNSPLHF TGTGCCAGCAGTGAAAGGGTATTGGGTAATTCACCCCTCCACTTT
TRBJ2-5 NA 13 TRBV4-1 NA CASSLQGAETQYF TGCGCCAGCAGCCTGCAGGGTGCAGAGACCCAGTACTTC
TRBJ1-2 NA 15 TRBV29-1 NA CSVDGDRRFGRGYTF TGCAGCGTTGACGGGGACCGCCGATTCGGGAGGGGCTACACCTTC